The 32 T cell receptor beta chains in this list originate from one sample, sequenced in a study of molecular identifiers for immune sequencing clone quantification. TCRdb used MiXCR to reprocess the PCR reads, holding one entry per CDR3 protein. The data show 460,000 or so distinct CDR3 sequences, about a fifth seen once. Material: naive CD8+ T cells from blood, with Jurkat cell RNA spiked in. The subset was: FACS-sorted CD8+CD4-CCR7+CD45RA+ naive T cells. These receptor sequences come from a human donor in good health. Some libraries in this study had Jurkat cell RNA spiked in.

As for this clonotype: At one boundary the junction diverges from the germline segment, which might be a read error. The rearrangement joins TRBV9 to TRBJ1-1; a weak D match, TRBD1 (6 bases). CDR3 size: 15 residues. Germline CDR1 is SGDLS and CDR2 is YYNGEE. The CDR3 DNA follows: TGTGCCAGCGGCGTAGGGGGGGGGGCCGGCACTGAAGCTTTCTTT. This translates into CASGVGGGAGTEAFF.

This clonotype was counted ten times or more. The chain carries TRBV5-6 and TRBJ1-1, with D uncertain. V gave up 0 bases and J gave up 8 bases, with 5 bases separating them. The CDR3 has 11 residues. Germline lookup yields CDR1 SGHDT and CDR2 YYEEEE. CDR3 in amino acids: CASSLDREAFF. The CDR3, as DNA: TGTGCCAGCAGCTTGGACAGAGAAGCTTTCTTT.

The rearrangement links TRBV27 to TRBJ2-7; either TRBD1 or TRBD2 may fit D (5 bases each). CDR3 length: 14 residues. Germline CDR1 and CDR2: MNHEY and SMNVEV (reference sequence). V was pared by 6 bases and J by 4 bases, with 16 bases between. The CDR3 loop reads CASRGTGPIYEQYF. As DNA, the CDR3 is TGTGCCAGCAGGGGTACGGGACCTATATACGAGCAGTACTTC.

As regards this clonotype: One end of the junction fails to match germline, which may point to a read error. CDR3 nucleotide sequence: TGCGCCAGCAGCCAGGGGTTTGCGCCCATGAACGCTGAAGCTTTCTTT. Translation: CASSQGFAPMNAEAFF. V and J are TRBV4-3 and TRBJ1-1; unclear D gene. The CDR3 covers 16 residues. Germline values: CDR1 LGHNA, CDR2 YSLEER.

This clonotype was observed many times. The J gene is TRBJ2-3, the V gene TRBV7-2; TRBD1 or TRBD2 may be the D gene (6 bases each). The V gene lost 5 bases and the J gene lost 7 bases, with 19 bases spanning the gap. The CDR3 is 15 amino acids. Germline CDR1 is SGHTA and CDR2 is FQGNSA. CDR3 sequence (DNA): TGTGCCAGCAGCCAAGGGGGGCCAGGAGTATATACGCAGTATTTT. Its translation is CASSQGGPGVYTQYF.

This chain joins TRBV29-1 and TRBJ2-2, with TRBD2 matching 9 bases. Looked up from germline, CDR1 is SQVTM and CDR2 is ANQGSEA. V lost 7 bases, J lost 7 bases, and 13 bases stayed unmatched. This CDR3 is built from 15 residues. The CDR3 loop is CSGTSAGGAVGELFF. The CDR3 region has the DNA TGCAGCGGCACCAGCGCGGGGGGGGCGGTCGGGGAGCTGTTTTTT.

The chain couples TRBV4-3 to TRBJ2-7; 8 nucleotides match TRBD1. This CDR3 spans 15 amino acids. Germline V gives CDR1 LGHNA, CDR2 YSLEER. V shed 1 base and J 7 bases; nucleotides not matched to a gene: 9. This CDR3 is CASSQGKAGGYEQYF. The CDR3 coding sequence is TGCGCCAGCAGCCAAGGAAAGGCAGGGGGCTATGAGCAGTACTTC.

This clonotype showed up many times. In DNA form, the CDR3 reads TGTGCCAGCGGCAGCGGGGGGGCCCAAATTCTCTTTGGCACAGATACGCAGTATTTT. Encoded protein: CASGSGGAQILFGTDTQYF. The chain couples TRBV27 to TRBJ2-3; 10 bases fit TRBD2. The CDR3 contains 19 residues. V gave up 8 bases and J gave up 1 base; unmatched junction bases: 18. The germline CDR1 and CDR2 sequences are MNHEY and SMNVEV (reference sequence).

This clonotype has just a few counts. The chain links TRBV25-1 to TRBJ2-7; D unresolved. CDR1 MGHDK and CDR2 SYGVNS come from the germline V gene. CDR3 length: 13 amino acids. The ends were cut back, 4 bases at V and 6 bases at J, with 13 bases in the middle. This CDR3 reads CASSALVLSEQYF. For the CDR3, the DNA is TGTGCCAGCAGTGCGCTAGTGTTATCCGAGCAGTACTTC.

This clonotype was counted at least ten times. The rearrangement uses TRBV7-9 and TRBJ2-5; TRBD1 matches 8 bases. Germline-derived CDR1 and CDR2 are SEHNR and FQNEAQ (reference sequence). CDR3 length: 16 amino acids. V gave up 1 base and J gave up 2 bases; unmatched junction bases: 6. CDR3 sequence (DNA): TGTGCCAGCAGCTTAGTTGGGGACAGGAGGCAAGAGACCCAGTACTTC. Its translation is CASSLVGDRRQETQYF. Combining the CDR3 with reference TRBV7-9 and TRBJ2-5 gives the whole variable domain DTGVSQNPRHKITKRGQNVTFRCDPISEHNRLYWYRQTLGQGPEFLTYFQNEAQLEKSRLLSDRFSAERPKGSFSTLEIQRTEQGDSAMYLCASSLVGDRRQETQYFGPGTRLLVL.

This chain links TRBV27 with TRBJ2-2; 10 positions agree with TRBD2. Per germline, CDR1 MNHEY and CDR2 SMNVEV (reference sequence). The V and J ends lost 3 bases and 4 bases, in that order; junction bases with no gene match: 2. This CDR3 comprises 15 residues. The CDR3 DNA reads TGTGCCAGCAGTTTTCGACTAGCGGGCACCGGGGAGCTGTTTTTT. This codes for CASSFRLAGTGELFF.

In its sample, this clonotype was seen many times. The CDR3 bases are TGTGCCAGCAGTTTATCTTCAGGGGTTGGAGCTTTCTTT. It encodes CASSLSSGVGAFF. V and J are TRBV27 and TRBJ1-1; D is perhaps TRBD1 (6 bases). This CDR3 has 13 residues. Looked up from germline, CDR1 is MNHEY and CDR2 is SMNVEV (reference sequence). V gave up 0 bases and J gave up 10 bases, with 12 bases separating them.

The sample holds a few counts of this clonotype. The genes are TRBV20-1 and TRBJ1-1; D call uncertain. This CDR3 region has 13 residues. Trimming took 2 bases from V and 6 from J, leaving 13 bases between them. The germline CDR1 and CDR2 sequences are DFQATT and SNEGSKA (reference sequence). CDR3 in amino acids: CSARPTQWAEAFF. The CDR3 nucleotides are TGCAGTGCTAGACCGACCCAATGGGCTGAAGCTTTCTTT.

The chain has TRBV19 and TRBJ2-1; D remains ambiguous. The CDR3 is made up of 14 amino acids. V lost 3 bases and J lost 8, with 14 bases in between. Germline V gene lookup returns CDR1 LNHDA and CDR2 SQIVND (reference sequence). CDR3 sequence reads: CASSIFGQSDEQFF. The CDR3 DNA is TGTGCCAGTAGTATCTTTGGGCAAAGCGATGAGCAGTTCTTC.

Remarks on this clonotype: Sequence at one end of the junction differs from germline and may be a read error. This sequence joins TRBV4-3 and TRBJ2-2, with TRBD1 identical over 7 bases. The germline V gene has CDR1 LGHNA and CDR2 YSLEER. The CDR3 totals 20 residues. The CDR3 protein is CVSSQDWIRFWAGGTGELFF. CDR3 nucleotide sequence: TGCGTCAGCAGCCAAGATTGGATAAGATTTTGGGCAGGGGGAACCGGGGAGCTGTTTTTT.

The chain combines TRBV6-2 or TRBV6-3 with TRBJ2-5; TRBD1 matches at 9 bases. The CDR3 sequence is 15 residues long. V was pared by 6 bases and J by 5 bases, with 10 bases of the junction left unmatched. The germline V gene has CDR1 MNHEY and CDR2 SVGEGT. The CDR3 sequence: CASSYPGQGPETQYF. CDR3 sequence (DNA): TGTGCCAGCAGCTACCCGGGACAGGGTCCGGAGACCCAGTACTTC.

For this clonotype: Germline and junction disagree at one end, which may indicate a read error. CDR3 region: CANSLLGAGTYNEQFF. DNA for the CDR3: TGTGCCAATAGTCTCTTAGGGGCGGGTACCTACAATGAGCAGTTCTTC. The rearrangement joins TRBV19 to TRBJ2-1; D may be TRBD1 or TRBD2 (5 bases each). The V gene's germline CDR1 is LNHDA and CDR2 SQIVND (reference sequence). The CDR3 consists of 16 residues.

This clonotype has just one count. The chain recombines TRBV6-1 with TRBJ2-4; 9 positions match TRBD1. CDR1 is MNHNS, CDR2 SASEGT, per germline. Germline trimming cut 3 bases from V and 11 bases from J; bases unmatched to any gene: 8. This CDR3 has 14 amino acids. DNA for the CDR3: TGTGCCAGCAGTGATAGGGACAGGGTGCAGGTTCAGTACTTC. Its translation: CASSDRDRVQVQYF.

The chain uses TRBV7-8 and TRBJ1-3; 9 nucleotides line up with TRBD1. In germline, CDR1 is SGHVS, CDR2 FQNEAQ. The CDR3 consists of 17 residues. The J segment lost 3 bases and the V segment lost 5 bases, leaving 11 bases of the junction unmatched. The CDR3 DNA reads TGTGCCAGCAGCGTCGGGACAGGGCTGGATGGTGGAAACACCATATATTTT. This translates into CASSVGTGLDGGNTIYF.

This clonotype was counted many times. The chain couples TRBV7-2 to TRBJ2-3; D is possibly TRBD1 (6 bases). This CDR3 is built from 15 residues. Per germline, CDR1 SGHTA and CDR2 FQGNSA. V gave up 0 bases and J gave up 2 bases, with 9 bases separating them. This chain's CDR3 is CASSLAGAHTDTQYF. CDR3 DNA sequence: TGTGCCAGCAGCTTAGCGGGGGCTCACACAGATACGCAGTATTTT.

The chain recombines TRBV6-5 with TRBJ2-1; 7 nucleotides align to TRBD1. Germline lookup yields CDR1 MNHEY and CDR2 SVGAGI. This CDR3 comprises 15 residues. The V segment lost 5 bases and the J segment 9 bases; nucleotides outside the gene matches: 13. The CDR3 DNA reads TGTGCCAGCAGTCCATCGACAGGGTCGGGGAGTGAGCAGTTCTTC. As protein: CASSPSTGSGSEQFF.

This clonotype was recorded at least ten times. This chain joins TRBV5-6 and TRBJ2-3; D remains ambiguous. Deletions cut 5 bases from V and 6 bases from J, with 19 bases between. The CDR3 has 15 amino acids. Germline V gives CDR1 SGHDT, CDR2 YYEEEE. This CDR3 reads CASSPKLKAPDTQYF. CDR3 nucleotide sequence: TGTGCCAGCAGTCCTAAGTTGAAGGCCCCTGATACGCAGTATTTT. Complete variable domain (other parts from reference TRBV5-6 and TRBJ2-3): DAGVTQSPTHLIKTRGQQVTLRCSPKSGHDTVSWYQQALGQGPQFIFQYYEEEERQRGNFPDRFSGHQFPNYSSELNVNALLLGDSALYLCASSPKLKAPDTQYFGPGTRLTVL.

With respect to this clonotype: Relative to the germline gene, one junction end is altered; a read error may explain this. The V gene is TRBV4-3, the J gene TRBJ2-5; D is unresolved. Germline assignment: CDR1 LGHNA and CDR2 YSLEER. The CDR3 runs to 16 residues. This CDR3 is CASSQDRSWPMETQCF. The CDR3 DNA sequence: TGCGCCAGCAGCCAAGATCGGTCTTGGCCCATGGAGACCCAGTGCTTC.

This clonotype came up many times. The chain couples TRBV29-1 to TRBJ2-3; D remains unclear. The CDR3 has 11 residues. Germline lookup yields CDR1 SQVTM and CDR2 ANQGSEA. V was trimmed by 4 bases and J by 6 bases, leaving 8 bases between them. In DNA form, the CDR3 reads TGCAGCGTTGTTAGTTCTGATACGCAGTATTTT. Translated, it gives CSVVSSDTQYF.

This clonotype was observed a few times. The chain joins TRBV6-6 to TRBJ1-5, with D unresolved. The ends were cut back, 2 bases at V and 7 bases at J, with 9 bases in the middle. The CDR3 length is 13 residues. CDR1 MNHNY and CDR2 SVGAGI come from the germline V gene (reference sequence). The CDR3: CASSYDHGQPQHF. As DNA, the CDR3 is TGTGCCAGCAGTTACGATCATGGGCAGCCCCAGCATTTT.

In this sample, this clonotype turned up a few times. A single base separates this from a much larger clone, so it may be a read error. CDR3 bases: TGCGCCAGCAGCCAAGAAGGGCTTGCGGAAGAGACCCAGTACTTC. Translation: CASSQEGLAEETQYF. This chain links TRBV4-1 with TRBJ2-5; unclear D gene. Trimming shortened V by 0 bases and J by 3 bases, and 11 bases separated the two germline ends. The CDR3 spans 15 residues. The V gene's germline CDR1 is MGHRA and CDR2 YSYEKL.

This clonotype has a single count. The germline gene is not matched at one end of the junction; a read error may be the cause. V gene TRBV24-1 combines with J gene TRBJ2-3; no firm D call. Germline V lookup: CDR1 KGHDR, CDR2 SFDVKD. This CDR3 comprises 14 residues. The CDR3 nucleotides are TGTGCCACCAGTGATTTTCCCAGCACAGATGCGCAGTATTTT. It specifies CATSDFPSTDAQYF.

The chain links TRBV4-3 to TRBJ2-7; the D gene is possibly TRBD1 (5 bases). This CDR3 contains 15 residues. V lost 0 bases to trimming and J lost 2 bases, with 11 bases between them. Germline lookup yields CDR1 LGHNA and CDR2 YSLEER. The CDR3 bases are TGCGCCAGCAGCCAAGACAGAAGGACAACCTACGAGCAGTACTTC. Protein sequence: CASSQDRRTTYEQYF.

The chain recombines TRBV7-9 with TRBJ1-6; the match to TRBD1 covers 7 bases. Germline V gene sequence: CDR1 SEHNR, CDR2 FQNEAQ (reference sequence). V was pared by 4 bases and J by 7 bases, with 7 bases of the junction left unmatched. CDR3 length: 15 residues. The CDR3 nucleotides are TGTGCCAGCAGCTCGAACAGGGGAGTAAATTCACCCCTCCACTTT. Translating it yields CASSSNRGVNSPLHF.

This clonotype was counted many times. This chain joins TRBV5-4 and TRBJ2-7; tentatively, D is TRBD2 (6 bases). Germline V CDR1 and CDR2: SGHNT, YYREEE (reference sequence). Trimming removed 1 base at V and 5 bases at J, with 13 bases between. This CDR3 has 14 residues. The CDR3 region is CASSLPGGLNEQYF. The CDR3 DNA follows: TGTGCCAGCAGCTTGCCCGGGGGACTGAACGAGCAGTACTTC.

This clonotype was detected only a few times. The CDR3: CAWREGAATEAFF. The CDR3 DNA reads as TGTGCCTGGAGGGAGGGGGCGGCCACTGAAGCTTTCTTT. The chain links TRBV30 to TRBJ1-1; 7 nucleotides align to TRBD1. The CDR3 is 13 amino acids. From germline, CDR1 is GTSNPN and CDR2 SVGIG (reference sequence). The ends lost 3 bases at V and 4 bases at J; junction bases unmatched: 5.

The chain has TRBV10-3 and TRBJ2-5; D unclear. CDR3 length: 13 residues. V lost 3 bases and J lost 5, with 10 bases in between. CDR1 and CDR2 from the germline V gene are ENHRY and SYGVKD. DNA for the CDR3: TGTGCCATCAGTGACCCGATAAGGGAGACCCAGTACTTC. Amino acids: CAISDPIRETQYF.